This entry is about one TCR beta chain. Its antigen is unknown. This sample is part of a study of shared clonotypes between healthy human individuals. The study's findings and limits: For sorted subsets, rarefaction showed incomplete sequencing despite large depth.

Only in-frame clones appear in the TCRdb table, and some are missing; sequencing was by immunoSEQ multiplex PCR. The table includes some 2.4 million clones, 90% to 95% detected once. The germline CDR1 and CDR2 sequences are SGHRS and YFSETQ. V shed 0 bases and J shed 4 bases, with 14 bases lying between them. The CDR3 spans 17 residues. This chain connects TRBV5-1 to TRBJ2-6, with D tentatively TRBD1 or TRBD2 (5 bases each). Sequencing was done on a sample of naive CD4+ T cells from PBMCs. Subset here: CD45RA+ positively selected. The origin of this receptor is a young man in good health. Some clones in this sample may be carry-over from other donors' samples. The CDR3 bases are TGCGCCAGCAGCTTGGACAGGCCGGGGTCCGGGGCCAACGTCCTGACTTTC. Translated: CASSLDRPGSGANVLTF.